The 26 T cell receptor beta chains below were found in one sample sequenced in a study of shared T cell receptors in the human thymus. The table came from immunoSEQ multiplex PCR; TCRdb's copy has only in-frame clones and leaves some out. The top ten hold more than 0.008% of the sample, which has about 730,000 clones, approximately 83% seen once. This sample also belongs to another study, concerning human thymus T cells.

The sequenced material came from thymocytes. The receptors stem from a girl under three years old with a congenital heart defect.

For this clone: Other nucleotide sequences from this sample produce the same CDR3. The chain links TRBV18 to TRBJ1-1; D is possibly TRBD1 (5 bases). The germline V gene has CDR1 KGHSH and CDR2 LQKENI. CDR3 size: 13 residues. With 0 bases removed from V and 5 bases from J, the gap between germline ends came to 7 bases. CDR3 in DNA: TGTGCCAGCTCACCACCGGGGGGTACTGAAGCTTTCTTT. Protein product: CASSPPGGTEAFF.

This clone showed up just once. The genes are TRBV2 and TRBJ1-2; 10 bases are a match to TRBD1. Germline values: CDR1 SNHLY, CDR2 FYNNEI. This CDR3 comprises 17 residues. The ends lost 6 bases at V and 1 base at J; junction bases unmatched: 11. This CDR3 is CASSEPGQGRFNYGYTF. In DNA form, the CDR3 reads TGTGCCAGCAGCGAACCGGGACAGGGGCGCTTTAACTATGGCTACACCTTC.

V gene TRBV2 combines with J gene TRBJ1-6, with 9 bases aligning to TRBD1. J lost 1 base, V lost 2 bases, and 6 bases had no gene match. Germline CDR1 and CDR2: SNHLY and FYNNEI. The CDR3 contains 18 residues. The CDR3 bases are TGTGCCAGCAGTGAACGGGACAGGGTGGTATCCTATAATTCACCCCTCCACTTT. Encoded protein: CASSERDRVVSYNSPLHF.

Concerning this clone itself: Other DNA sequences of this sample code for an identical CDR3. The chain combines TRBV6-5 with TRBJ1-1, with 7 bases fitting TRBD1. The V segment lost 6 bases and the J segment 0 bases; nucleotides outside the gene matches: 4. The V gene's germline CDR1 is MNHEY and CDR2 SVGAGI. The CDR3 is made up of 14 amino acids. The CDR3 protein is CASRPRGMNTEAFF. In DNA, the CDR3 is TGTGCCAGCAGGCCCAGGGGGATGAACACTGAAGCTTTCTTT.

This chain uses TRBV19 with TRBJ2-7; TRBD1 aligns across 7 bases. Trimming removed 1 base from V and 6 bases from J; junction bases left unmatched: 6. Germline-derived CDR1 and CDR2 are LNHDA and SQIVND (reference sequence). The CDR3 length is 14 residues. The CDR3 loop reads CASSIGQGEAEQYF. The CDR3 region has the DNA TGTGCCAGTAGTATAGGACAGGGAGAGGCCGAGCAGTACTTC.

The rearrangement links TRBV7-2 to TRBJ2-5; 10 bases align to TRBD1. The V and J ends lost 4 bases and 3 bases, in that order; junction bases with no gene match: 2. The CDR3 runs to 14 residues. Germline-derived CDR1 and CDR2 are SGHTA and FQGNSA. CDR3 DNA sequence: TGTGCCAGCAGCTCGGACAGGGGGGAAGAGACCCAGTACTTC. Amino acid sequence: CASSSDRGEETQYF.

V usage is TRBV7-2 and J usage is TRBJ2-1, with 7 bases aligning to TRBD2. J gave up 0 bases and V 2 bases, and 7 bases lay outside the gene matches. Per the germline V gene, CDR1 is SGHTA and CDR2 is FQGNSA. The CDR3 covers 17 residues. The CDR3 here is CASSLRDSGYSYNEQFF. The CDR3 DNA reads as TGTGCCAGCAGCTTAAGGGATAGCGGGTACTCCTACAATGAGCAGTTCTTC.

This clone appeared a single time. V is TRBV25-1 and J is TRBJ1-4, with 10 nucleotides matching TRBD1. The CDR3 sequence is 17 residues long. The germline CDR1 and CDR2 sequences are MGHDK and SYGVNS. With V trimmed by 1 base and J by 8 bases, 10 bases remained unmatched. The CDR3 region is CASSEWGQGSPGEKLFF. CDR3 nucleotides: TGTGCCAGCAGTGAATGGGGACAGGGGTCCCCGGGGGAAAAACTGTTTTTT.

This clone has a handful of counts. The J gene is TRBJ1-1, the V gene TRBV6-5; no clear D. Germline-derived CDR1 and CDR2 are MNHEY and SVGAGI. This CDR3 comprises 14 residues. The V gene lost 5 bases and the J gene lost 4 bases, with 14 bases spanning the gap. As DNA, the CDR3 is TGTGCCAGCAGTGCCCGAATAGGAGGCACTGAAGCTTTCTTT. This translates into CASSARIGGTEAFF.

V gene TRBV2 combines with J gene TRBJ2-7; perhaps TRBD1 as D (6 bases). The V gene's germline CDR1 is SNHLY and CDR2 FYNNEI. The germline V and J ends were trimmed by 7 bases and 4 bases, with 14 bases remaining between them. The CDR3 runs to 13 residues. This chain's CDR3 is CASTTGQTYEQYF. In nucleotides, the CDR3 is TGTGCCAGCACGACAGGTCAGACGTACGAGCAGTACTTC.

The chain uses TRBV5-1 and TRBJ1-4, with TRBD1 identical over 8 bases. With V trimmed by 7 bases and J by 12 bases, 17 bases remained unmatched. This CDR3 contains 15 residues. The V gene's germline CDR1 is SGHRS and CDR2 YFSETQ. In nucleotides, the CDR3 is TGCGCCAGCCGGACTGGAGACAGGGGCGGATTGGAACTGTTTTTT. It translates to CASRTGDRGGLELFF.

J is TRBJ2-3 and V is TRBV7-9; D is perhaps TRBD2 (6 bases). Germline V gene sequence: CDR1 SEHNR, CDR2 FQNEAQ (reference sequence). Trimming stripped 8 bases from V and 5 bases from J, with 14 bases between. The CDR3 has 13 amino acids. As DNA, the CDR3 is TGTGCCAGCGGGCTGATCGGGGGAGATACGCAGTATTTT. It translates to CASGLIGGDTQYF.

This chain links TRBV11-1 with TRBJ1-1; 7 bases align to TRBD1. Germline CDR1 SGHAT, CDR2 FQDESV (reference sequence). The CDR3 has 13 residues. V trimming: 6 bases; J trimming: 5 bases; junction bases outside the gene matches: 6. CDR3 sequence: CASRRQGWTEAFF. In DNA form, the CDR3 reads TGTGCCAGCAGACGACAGGGTTGGACTGAAGCTTTCTTT.

The rearrangement uses TRBV7-6 and TRBJ1-1; TRBD1 is a possible D gene (6 bases). The CDR3 loop spans 13 amino acids. V was clipped by 6 bases and J by 7 bases, with 15 bases between them. Germline loops: CDR1 SGHVS, CDR2 FNYEAQ. The CDR3 DNA is TGTGCCAGCAGGACCCAGGGGTTGGATGAAGCTTTCTTT. This sequence encodes CASRTQGLDEAFF.

The chain employs TRBV14 and TRBJ2-5; no clear D gene. Germline CDR1 and CDR2: SGHDN and FVKESK. The CDR3 is 15 amino acids. Trimming took off 1 base at V and 1 base at J, with 10 bases between the two ends. This chain's CDR3 is CASSQADSVQETQYF. CDR3 nucleotide sequence: TGTGCCAGCAGCCAAGCAGACTCAGTCCAAGAGACCCAGTACTTC.

This chain joins TRBV5-1 and TRBJ2-2; a weak D match, TRBD2 (5 bases). V was shortened by 3 bases and J by 0 bases, with 12 bases between the two germline ends. CDR1 is SGHRS, CDR2 YFSETQ, per germline. CDR3 length equals 16 residues. The CDR3 DNA reads as TGCGCCAGCAGCTCGAGGGAGTGGGCGAACACCGGGGAGCTGTTTTTT. Amino acids: CASSSREWANTGELFF.

The chain recombines TRBV5-6 with TRBJ1-6; 9 bases are a match to TRBD1. This CDR3 is built from 15 residues. Germline V gives CDR1 SGHDT, CDR2 YYEEEE. V dropped 4 bases and J dropped 10; count of bases not matched to a gene: 9. The DNA for the CDR3 is TGTGCCAGCAGCCGGAATACAGGGGGCCTGTCACCCCTCCACTTT. As protein: CASSRNTGGLSPLHF.

The chain carries TRBV5-1 and TRBJ1-2; 7 bases fit TRBD1. V gave up 5 bases and J gave up 6 bases; unmatched junction bases: 19. The V gene's germline CDR1 is SGHRS and CDR2 YFSETQ. The CDR3 is 17 amino acids. The CDR3 region is CASRKPKIYRGEDGYTF. CDR3 DNA sequence: TGCGCCAGCAGGAAACCGAAAATTTACAGGGGAGAGGATGGCTACACCTTC.

The chain couples TRBV27 to TRBJ2-6; tentatively, D is TRBD2 (5 bases). The CDR3 loop spans 17 amino acids. CDR1 and CDR2 (germline): MNHEY, SMNVEV (reference sequence). Trimming took off 4 bases at V and 0 bases at J, with 13 bases between the two ends. The CDR3 region has the DNA TGTGCCAGCAGTTATAGGTCCGGAGGCTCTGGGGCCAACGTCCTGACTTTC. Translated: CASSYRSGGSGANVLTF.

The chain couples TRBV6-1 to TRBJ1-1; 8 bases line up with TRBD1. CDR1 and CDR2 (germline): MNHNS, SASEGT. The CDR3 runs to 20 residues. The junction had 22 bases not matched to a gene; V was cut back by 3 bases and J by 4 bases. The CDR3 DNA reads as TGTGCCAGCAGTGAGTGGTCCCGGGACAGGTTGGAGTTTTCTGGCACTGAAGCTTTCTTT. It yields the protein CASSEWSRDRLEFSGTEAFF.

This clone was seen just once. The J gene is TRBJ1-4, the V gene TRBV28; 9 positions match TRBD1. Germline V gives CDR1 MDHEN, CDR2 SYDVKM. The CDR3 loop spans 17 amino acids. The V gene end was trimmed by 2 bases and the J gene end by 0 bases; junction bases not matched to a gene: 4. This chain's CDR3 is CASSLGDREATNEKLFF. CDR3 bases: TGTGCCAGCAGTTTAGGGGACAGGGAGGCAACTAATGAAAAACTGTTTTTT.

Note on this clone: Within the sample, other DNA sequences also encode this same CDR3. The J gene is TRBJ1-1, the V gene TRBV5-4; the D gene is possibly TRBD1 (5 bases). With 3 bases removed from V and 0 bases from J, the gap between germline ends came to 12 bases. The CDR3 has 15 amino acids. In germline, CDR1 is SGHNT, CDR2 YYREEE (reference sequence). In nucleotides, the CDR3 is TGTGCCAGCAGCTACTACAGGCTCATGAACACTGAAGCTTTCTTT. Protein sequence: CASSYYRLMNTEAFF.

The rearrangement links TRBV7-3 to TRBJ2-6; tentative D call: TRBD2 (6 bases). With 1 base removed from V and 1 base from J, the gap between germline ends came to 26 bases. There are 22 residues in the CDR3. Per germline, CDR1 SGHTA and CDR2 FQGTGA. The CDR3 DNA is TGTGCCAGCAGCTTAATTAGCGGCGGAAGCCGGGAGTCTACTTCTGGGGCCAACGTCCTGACTTTC. Its translation: CASSLISGGSRESTSGANVLTF.

The rearrangement links TRBV7-2 to TRBJ2-4, with 7 bases matching TRBD1. This CDR3 is 15 amino acids long. Trimming at V came to 3 bases and at J to 1 base, leaving 3 bases not matched to a gene. Germline CDR1 reads SGHTA; CDR2 reads FQGNSA. In DNA form, the CDR3 reads TGTGCCAGCAGCTTCGACAGGGCGGCCAAAAACATTCAGTACTTC. It is translated as CASSFDRAAKNIQYF.

J is TRBJ2-5 and V is TRBV19; the D is unclear. Between the trimmed V and J ends, which lost 6 bases and 5 bases, there was a span of 13 bases. From germline, CDR1 is LNHDA and CDR2 SQIVND (reference sequence). The CDR3 is 13 residues long. DNA for the CDR3: TGTGCCAGTAGCCCGACTGTTTTGGAGACCCAGTACTTC. It translates to CASSPTVLETQYF.

The chain couples TRBV6-1 to TRBJ2-7, with TRBD1 identical over 8 bases. Germline lookup yields CDR1 MNHNS and CDR2 SASEGT. J lost 7 bases, V lost 2 bases, and 7 bases had no gene match. The CDR3 runs to 14 residues. The CDR3 coding sequence is TGTGCCAGCAGTGAAAGGACAGGGTTCGTGGAGCAGTACTTC. Translated, it gives CASSERTGFVEQYF.